This TCR beta chain originates from a study of blood T cell repertoires in COVID-19. This clone occurred a few times. Profiling relied on immunoSEQ multiplex PCR, and the TCRdb table lists in-frame clones only, not all of them. The sample shows about 85,000 clones, about 90% of them seen only once. J gave up 8 bases and V 6 bases, and 7 bases lay outside the gene matches. The germline CDR1 and CDR2 sequences are SNHLY and FYNNEI. The CDR3 covers 13 residues. The rearrangement links TRBV2 to TRBJ2-1, with 7 bases that match TRBD2. Sequences were obtained from peripheral blood. This sequence originates from a woman older than 75 with active or convalescent COVID-19. The CDR3 region is CASSGRTRYEQFF. The DNA of the CDR3 is TGTGCCAGCAGCGGCAGGACTAGGTATGAGCAGTTCTTC.